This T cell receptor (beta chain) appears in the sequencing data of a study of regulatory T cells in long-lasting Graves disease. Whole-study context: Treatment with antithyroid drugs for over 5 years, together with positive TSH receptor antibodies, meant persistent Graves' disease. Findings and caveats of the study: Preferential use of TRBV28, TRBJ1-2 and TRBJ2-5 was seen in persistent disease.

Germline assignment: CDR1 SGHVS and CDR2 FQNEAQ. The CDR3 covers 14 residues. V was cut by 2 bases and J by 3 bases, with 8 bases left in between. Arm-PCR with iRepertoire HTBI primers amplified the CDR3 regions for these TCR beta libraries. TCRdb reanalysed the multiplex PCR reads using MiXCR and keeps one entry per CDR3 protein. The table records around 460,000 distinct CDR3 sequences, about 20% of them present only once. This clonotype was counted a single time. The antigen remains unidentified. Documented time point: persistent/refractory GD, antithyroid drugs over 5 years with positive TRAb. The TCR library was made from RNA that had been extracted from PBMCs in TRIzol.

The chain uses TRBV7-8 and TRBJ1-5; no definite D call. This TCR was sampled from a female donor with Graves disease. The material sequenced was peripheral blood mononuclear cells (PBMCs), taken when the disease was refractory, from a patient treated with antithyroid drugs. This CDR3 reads CASSLRITNQPQHF. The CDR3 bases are TGTGCCAGCAGCTTAAGAATTACCAATCAGCCCCAGCATTTT.